Listed below are T cell receptor beta chains from one sample, sequenced in a study of T cell changes during pregnancy in multiple sclerosis. The repertoire was sequenced with immunoSEQ multiplex PCR; TCRdb's copy has only in-frame clones and lacks some. The data hold about 46,000 clones, with more than 85% observed a single time. The sample was CD8+ T cells from peripheral blood mononuclear cells, taken in the second trimester of pregnancy. The receptor source for this set is a female donor with multiple sclerosis, enrolled in a pregnancy study. Each CDR3 is given with its conserved first and last residue. A D gene is named only where the DNA matches it firmly. Clone size, where shown, is once, few, many, or a class for clones that have expanded.

size,V,J,D,DNA,CDR3
.,TRBV7-3,TRBJ2-3,TRBD2,TGTGCCAGCAGCTTAACTAGCGGGGAAACAGATACGCAGTATTTT,CASSLTSGETDTQYF
.,TRBV6-4,TRBJ2-1,.,TGTGCCAGCAGTGACTCTTCAGGTGTCTCCTACAATGAGCAGTTCTTC,CASSDSSGVSYNEQFF
.,TRBV11-2,TRBJ2-5,.,TGTGCCAGCAGCCTTACCGGTGAGACCCAGTACTTC,CASSLTGETQYF
.,TRBV9,TRBJ2-2,.,TGTGCCAGCAGCCCCGCCGGGGGTCCCGGGGAGCTGTTTTTT,CASSPAGGPGELFF
.,TRBV7-6,TRBJ2-7,TRBD1,TGTGCCAGCAGCTTGGGCCCGGGACAGGGTCGGAACGAGCAGTACTTC,CASSLGPGQGRNEQYF
.,TRBV7-2,TRBJ2-1,TRBD2,TGTGCCAGCAGCCCTCGGAGCGGGGGGGCCAATGAGCAGTTCTTC,CASSPRSGGANEQFF
.,TRBV19,TRBJ1-1,TRBD1,TGTGCCAGTACCCGACAGGGTGTCACTGAAGCTTTCTTT,CASTRQGVTEAFF
.,TRBV5-4,TRBJ2-1,.,TGTGCCAGCAGCGAGATAGGGGTCGGTGAGCAGTTCTTC,CASSEIGVGEQFF
.,TRBV27,TRBJ2-1,TRBD2,TGTGCCAGCAGTTTACTAGCGGGTCGGTTTTACAATGAGCAGTTCTTC,CASSLLAGRFYNEQFF
.,TRBV2,TRBJ2-3,TRBD2,TGTGCCAGCGGAGCGGGGCCCCCAGATACGCAGTATTTT,CASGAGPPDTQYF
.,TRBV13,TRBJ2-7,TRBD1,TGTGCCAGCAGCTTAAATCCGGGGACAGGAACCGAGCAGTACTTC,CASSLNPGTGTEQYF
once,TRBV13,TRBJ2-3,.,TGTGCCAGCAGCTACGGGACTTCTACAGATACGCAGTATTTT,CASSYGTSTDTQYF
.,TRBV9,TRBJ2-3,TRBD1,TGTGCCAGCAACCACAGGGGGTTGACGGATACGCAGTATTTT,CASNHRGLTDTQYF
.,TRBV27,TRBJ2-7,.,TGTGCCTCCGCTCGGGGAGCCTCTCCCTACGAGCAGTACTTC,CASARGASPYEQYF
once,TRBV4-2,TRBJ2-2,TRBD2,TGTGCCAGCCAATACGGGGGGGCCTCCGGGGAGCTGTTTTTT,CASQYGGASGELFF
.,TRBV6-1,TRBJ1-1,.,TGTGCCAGCCGTCGATGGGCATGGAACACTGAAGCTTTCTTT,CASRRWAWNTEAFF
.,TRBV9,TRBJ2-1,TRBD2,TGTGCCAGCAGCGTAGCGACTAGCGTTTCCAATGAGCAGTTCTTC,CASSVATSVSNEQFF
.,TRBV27,TRBJ1-3,.,TGTGCCAGCAGTTTATCGCTCAGCTCTGGAAACACCATATATTTT,CASSLSLSSGNTIYF
.,TRBV7-9,TRBJ2-7,.,TGTGCCAGCAGCTTAGGAAGGGGGGGGAGCGACGAGCAGTACTTC,CASSLGRGGSDEQYF
.,TRBV7-3,TRBJ1-1,TRBD1,TGTGCCAGCAGCAAAAAGCCGGACAGGGTTAGGAAGGACACTGAAGCTTTCTTT,CASSKKPDRVRKDTEAFF
.,TRBV7-9,TRBJ1-2,.,.,CASSWGGGNTF
.,TRBV9,TRBJ2-7,TRBD2,TGTGCCAGCAGCGTAGAGTCTAGCGGGGGCCTAAAAGAGCAGTACTTC,CASSVESSGGLKEQYF
.,TRBV4-1,TRBJ2-7,.,TGCGCCAGCAGCTTTTCCCAGGATTTTTACTTC,CASSFSQDFYF
once,TRBV9,TRBJ2-1,.,TGTGCCAGCAGCCCGGACGCGTCAGGGGAGCAGTTCTTC,CASSPDASGEQFF
.,TRBV18,TRBJ1-4,TRBD1,TGTGCCAGCTCATCTCGGACAGGGAATGAAAAACTGTTTTTT,CASSSRTGNEKLFF
few,TRBV7-9,TRBJ1-4,.,TGTGCCAGCAGCCCGGGGGGAAAACTGTTTTTT,CASSPGGKLFF